This TCR beta chain was obtained from a study of cytomegalovirus exposure and HLA in healthy donors. Study findings and constraints: In a later analysis, TCR association rates varied by HLA locus: DRB1 most, HLA-C fewest. Roughly uniform depth of sequencing across donors was assumed in presence/absence analyses.

Germline V gene sequence: CDR1 MDHEN, CDR2 SYDVKM. Trimming removed 6 bases at V and 4 bases at J, with 10 bases between. The CDR3 covers 13 residues. Both 60 Vbeta primers and 13 Jbeta primers went into the PCR. Sequencing used immunoSEQ multiplex PCR; TCRdb keeps in-frame clones, though not all of them. The table shows around 280,000 clones, with 70% to 90% occurring only once. About this clone: Antigen: not known.

Sequencing was done on a sample of PBMCs. V and J are TRBV28 and TRBJ1-3; D remains unclear. The receptor was isolated from a woman aged 18-35 years in good health and CMV-seronegative. The CDR3 sequence is CASSQIAGNTIYF. CDR3 DNA sequence: TGTGCCAGCAGCCAAATAGCAGGAAACACCATATATTTT. Combining the CDR3 with reference TRBV28 and TRBJ1-3 gives the whole variable domain DVKVTQSSRYLVKRTGEKVFLECVQDMDHENMFWYRQDPGLGLRLIYFSYDVKMKEKGDIPEGYSVSREKKERFSLILESASTNQTSMYLCASSQIAGNTIYFGEGSWLTVV.